The following is a T cell receptor beta chain sequence with its context. This entry is derived from a study of blood T cell repertoires in COVID-19. Here immunoSEQ multiplex PCR was the method, and the copy in TCRdb shows in-frame clones only, minus some. Of approximately 220,000 clones listed, about 87% were seen once; the top ten hold around 2.7%. V lost 7 bases to trimming and J lost 4 bases, with 20 bases between them. Germline CDR1 is LNHDA and CDR2 is SQIVND (reference sequence). CDR3 length equals 16 residues. The origin of this receptor is a young woman who had recovered from COVID-19. This chain uses TRBV19 with TRBJ1-3, with TRBD1 as a possible D gene (6 bases). Sequenced material: PBMCs or T cells enriched from blood (not recorded which). The CDR3 sequence: CASTPPLTGFGNTIYF. The DNA for the CDR3 is TGTGCCAGTACCCCGCCCCTTACAGGGTTCGGAAACACCATATATTTT.